This T cell receptor beta chain came from a study of identical twins. This clonotype was picked up many times. MiXCR, run by TCRdb on the 5' RACE reads, gives a single entry per CDR3 protein. The sample holds roughly 690,000 distinct CDR3 sequences; around 6% are singletons and the top ten take roughly 1.6%. Germline CDR1 and CDR2: SQVTM and ANQGSEA. V shed 3 bases, J shed 4 bases, and the junction held 9 bases outside the gene matches. The CDR3 is 14 amino acids. The origin of this receptor is a man younger than 35 in good health. The V call is TRBV29-1, the J call TRBJ2-7; 7 nucleotides align to TRBD1. The sample was naive T cells sorted from blood. DNA for the CDR3: TGCAGCGTTGATTTGGGGACAGAAGAATACGAGCAGTACTTC. This codes for CSVDLGTEEYEQYF.